This is a list of T cell receptor beta chains from one sample in a study of blood T cell repertoires in COVID-19. Data came from immunoSEQ multiplex PCR; TCRdb stores just in-frame clones and leaves some out. The sample lists approximately 210,000 clones, approximately 77% occurring once. The material sequenced was peripheral blood. Every receptor here comes from a woman of 80 years or more with acute or convalescent COVID-19. Both conserved end residues are part of each CDR3. Each record gives: D gene, J gene, clone size, V gene, CDR3 protein, CDR3 DNA. A D gene is named only where the DNA matches it firmly. A clone size is listed for some rows: how often the clone was seen (once, few, many), or a class if it is expanded.

>TRBD1|TRBJ2-5|few|TRBV9
CASSVGTGGRETQYF
TGTGCCAGCAGCGTAGGGACAGGGGGGCGAGAGACCCAGTACTTC
>-|TRBJ1-5|-|TRBV3-1/TRBV3-2
CASSQGDRGVGTHQPQHF
TGTGCCAGCAGCCAAGGGGATCGTGGAGTGGGGACTCATCAGCCCCAGCATTTT
>-|TRBJ2-2|-|TRBV4-1
CASSLQVSYTGELFF
TGCGCCAGCAGCCTACAGGTATCCTACACCGGGGAGCTGTTTTTT
>TRBD2|TRBJ2-5|-|TRBV7-9
CASSSSGQETQYF
TGTGCCAGCAGCTCTAGCGGACAAGAGACCCAGTACTTC
>TRBD2|TRBJ2-1|-|TRBV7-3
CASSWSGGVKNEQFF
TGTGCCAGCAGCTGGAGCGGGGGGGTTAAGAATGAGCAGTTCTTC
>-|TRBJ2-7|once|TRBV5-6
CASSADSYEQYF
TGTGCCAGCAGCGCTGACAGTTACGAGCAGTACTTC
>TRBD1|TRBJ2-5|-|TRBV19
CASSLGTGGLGETQYF
TGTGCCAGTAGCCTCGGGACAGGGGGCTTGGGAGAGACCCAGTACTTC
>-|TRBJ1-1|once|TRBV11-2
CASSINQGEEAFF
TGTGCCAGCAGCATCAACCAGGGTGAGGAAGCTTTCTTT
>-|TRBJ1-6|-|TRBV2
CASSASGYNSPLHF
TGTGCCAGCAGTGCCTCAGGCTATAATTCACCCCTCCACTTT
>-|TRBJ1-2|-|TRBV6-1
CASSEERGRRGLGGYTF
TGTGCCAGCAGTGAAGAGCGAGGACGCAGGGGTTTAGGTGGCTACACCTTC
>-|TRBJ2-3|-|TRBV6-2/TRBV6-3
CASIPGGKGTDTQYF
TGTGCCAGCATCCCCGGGGGAAAGGGCACAGATACGCAGTATTTT
>-|TRBJ2-3|-|TRBV18
CASSISRALAGDTQYF
TGTGCCAGCTCAATCTCCCGGGCTCTAGCAGGAGATACGCAGTATTTT
>TRBD1|TRBJ1-2|-|TRBV12-3/TRBV12-4
CASSTGTEYGYTF
TGTGCCAGCAGCACCGGGACAGAGTATGGCTACACCTTC
>-|TRBJ1-3|-|TRBV7-9
CASSLVLGPSGNTIYF
TGTGCCAGCAGCTTGGTTCTGGGCCCTAGCGGAAACACCATATATTTT
>TRBD2|TRBJ2-1|-|TRBV19
CASRSSGGRSNEQFF
TGTGCCAGTAGGTCTAGCGGGGGTCGCTCCAATGAGCAGTTCTTC
>-|TRBJ1-4|-|TRBV19
CASSNDPVIGNEKLFF
TGTGCCAGTAGTAACGACCCCGTAATCGGGAATGAAAAACTGTTTTTT
>TRBD2|TRBJ2-2|-|TRBV19
CASTRGDLEVWGAGELFF
TGTGCCAGTACCCGGGGGGACCTCGAGGTTTGGGGCGCCGGGGAGCTGTTTTTT
>TRBD1|TRBJ1-1|-|TRBV11-2
CASSLDRGQGAEAFF
TGTGCCAGCAGCTTAGATAGGGGACAGGGCGCTGAAGCTTTCTTT
>-|TRBJ1-2|-|TRBV5-4
CASSTWGGANYGYTF
TGTGCCAGCAGCACGTGGGGGGGCGCAAACTATGGCTACACCTTC
>-|TRBJ1-5|-|TRBV6-2/TRBV6-3
CASSYSGRANQPQHF
TGTGCCAGCAGTTACTCGGGCAGAGCCAATCAGCCCCAGCATTTT
>-|TRBJ2-3|-|TRBV28
CASSRLADTQYF
TGTGCCAGCAGTCGACTAGCAGATACGCAGTATTTT
>-|TRBJ2-7|-|TRBV7-9
CASSLHRDYEQYF
TGTGCCAGCAGCTTACACAGGGACTACGAGCAGTACTTC
>-|TRBJ1-5|few|TRBV18
CASSEGYGSNQPQHF
TGTGCCAGCTCAGAGGGCTATGGGAGCAATCAGCCCCAGCATTTT
>TRBD1|TRBJ2-1|-|TRBV28
CASSGQGTNEQFF
TGTGCCAGCAGCGGACAGGGAACGAATGAGCAGTTCTTC
>-|TRBJ1-5|-|TRBV19
CASSTSGTEEPQHF
TGTGCCAGTAGTACTTCGGGTACTGAGGAGCCCCAGCATTTT
>-|TRBJ1-5|-|TRBV30
CAWSKGNGNQPQHF
TGTGCCTGGAGTAAGGGGAACGGGAATCAGCCCCAGCATTTT
>TRBD1|TRBJ2-1|-|TRBV19
CASSITGAPGGEQFF
TGTGCCAGTAGTATTACAGGGGCCCCAGGGGGTGAGCAGTTCTTC